This TCR beta chain is drawn from a study of a mutant IDH1 vaccine in newly diagnosed glioma. The V end lost 0 bases, the J end lost 5 bases, and 5 bases lay between the germline ends. The CDR3 loop spans 13 amino acids. Germline V gene data show CDR1 as MNHNS and CDR2 as SASEGT. As for time point: baseline, week 1 (first vaccination visit). Treatment meaning: pre-vaccination baseline after standard-of-care therapy. Produced via immunoSEQ multiplex PCR; TCRdb's table is partial and in-frame only. The sample includes some 100,000 clones, about four fifths of them seen just once. The sequencing here drew on PBMCs, taken from a glioma patient treated with radiotherapy, temozolomide or both. The clonotype originates from a woman aged 45 to 65 with glioma. The chain employs TRBV6-1 and TRBJ1-5; D gene uncertain. CDR3 coding DNA: TGTGCCAGCAGTGAAGCAGTGTATCAGCCCCAGCATTTT. It codes for CASSEAVYQPQHF.